This TCR beta chain was identified during a study of CXCR3-negative and CXCR3-positive naive CD8 T cells. Study conclusions and caveats: Naive subsets were similarly diverse, while memory CD8+ repertoires were much less diverse. For CXCR3-positive naive cells, TRB CDR3s were more hydrophobic than those of CXCR3-negative naive cells.

For this clonotype: Its antigen is unknown.

Through 5' RACE with UMI labels, the TRB cDNA libraries were prepared. After re-calling the 5' RACE reads, TCRdb lists one entry per CDR3 protein, DNA absent. The ten most abundant clones cover approximately 0.82% of a sample with around 88,000 distinct CDR3 sequences. The TCR originated in a human donor in good health. Some clones in this sample may be carry-over from other donors' samples. The sample was naive CXCR3+ CD8+ T cells from blood. As to subset: CD45RO-CCR7+CD27+CD95- naive CD8+ T cells expressing CXCR3 (TNR3+).

The CDR3 is CASSYLDRGEQYF. The V gene is TRBV6-5, the J gene TRBJ2-7; absent DNA, TCRdb's TRBD1 call cannot be checked. Germline assignment: CDR1 MNHEY and CDR2 SVGAGI. The CDR3 totals 13 residues.